A selection of T cell receptor beta chains follows, all from one sample in a study of cytomegalovirus exposure and HLA in healthy donors. The repertoire was sequenced with immunoSEQ multiplex PCR; TCRdb's copy has only in-frame clones and lacks some. The sample contains fewer than 250,000 clones, around 82% of which appear only once. The sample consisted of PBMCs. These receptors were taken from a woman in her 30s in good health and CMV-seropositive. The CDR3 runs from the conserved cysteine through the conserved F or W. Fields, in order: J gene, V gene, D gene, clone size, CDR3 DNA, CDR3 protein. A D gene is named only where the DNA matches it firmly. Clone size is given for some rows only: seen once, a few or many times, or a class if the clone is expanded.

TRBJ2-1	TRBV7-8	TRBD2	-	TGTGCCAGCAGCTTAGCTAGACTAGCGGGACACAATGAGCAGTTCTTC	CASSLARLAGHNEQFF
TRBJ2-7	TRBV11-3	TRBD1	few	TGTGCCAGCAGCTTTATTGGGACAGGACCCTACGAGCAGTACTTC	CASSFIGTGPYEQYF
TRBJ2-6	TRBV30	-	-	TGTGCCTGGGCGCAATGGGGGCGATTCCTAGCTGGGGCCAACGTCCTGACTTTC	CAWAQWGRFLAGANVLTF
TRBJ2-2	TRBV10-3	TRBD2	-	TGTGCCATCATACTAGCGGGGGAGAGGACCGGGGAGCTGTTTTTT	CAIILAGERTGELFF
TRBJ1-1	TRBV6-5	-	-	TGTGCCAGCAGCCTCCGAAACGCAGGTGAAGCTTTCTTT	CASSLRNAGEAFF
TRBJ2-7	TRBV15	-	-	TGTGCCACCAGCAGAGGGTGGGGGCTAGGAGAGCAGTACTTC	CATSRGWGLGEQYF
TRBJ2-1	TRBV6-6	TRBD2	-	TGTGCCAGCAGGGGGGGGACTAGATACAATGAGCAGTTCTTC	CASRGGTRYNEQFF
TRBJ2-1	TRBV7-9	-	-	TGTGCCAGCAGCCCTAATGCTGGAGTGACCTACAATGAGCAGTTCTTC	CASSPNAGVTYNEQFF
TRBJ2-6	TRBV5-1	TRBD1	-	TGCGCCAGCAGCTTGGATGGACAGGTCTACTCTGGGGCCAACGTCCTGACTTTC	CASSLDGQVYSGANVLTF
TRBJ2-5	TRBV28	TRBD1	-	TGTGCCAGCAGTCGATTCGGGACAGGGGATAGCGCGACCCAGTACTTC	CASSRFGTGDSATQYF
TRBJ1-5	TRBV15	-	few	TGTGCCACCAGCAGAGATTTCGCGGGAAATCAGCCCCAGCATTTT	CATSRDFAGNQPQHF
TRBJ1-1	TRBV7-3	-	-	TGTGCCAGCAGCTTATCGGGGGGCGCGGAGACTGAAGCTTTCTTT	CASSLSGGAETEAFF
TRBJ2-7	TRBV28	TRBD2	-	TGTGCCAGCAGTTTGATGGGACTAGCGGGCGAGCAGTACTTC	CASSLMGLAGEQYF
TRBJ1-5	TRBV19	-	once	TGTGCCAGTAGCCTACGCAGGGGAGGCAATCAGCCCCAGCATTTT	CASSLRRGGNQPQHF
TRBJ2-6	TRBV10-3	TRBD1	-	TGTGCCATCGGGACAGGGGATGCCGGGGGTCTGTCTGGGGCCAACGTCCTGACTTTC	CAIGTGDAGGLSGANVLTF
TRBJ2-2	TRBV5-1	-	-	TGCGCCACCCCTAAAGAGCCCGAAAACACCGGGGAGCTGTTTTTT	CATPKEPENTGELFF
TRBJ1-5	TRBV4-1	TRBD1	-	TGCGCCAGCAGCCTTCGACAGGGCCGAAGTTCGGATCAGCCCCAGCATTTT	CASSLRQGRSSDQPQHF
TRBJ1-1	TRBV10-1	-	-	TGCGCCAGCAGTGAGTCTACCCCGACTCCGGGAAACGCTGAAGCTTTCTTT	CASSESTPTPGNAEAFF
TRBJ2-2	TRBV5-1	-	-	TGCGCCAGCAGCTTGGCCAATGCGGGGACCGGGGAGCTGTTTTTT	CASSLANAGTGELFF
TRBJ2-2	TRBV7-9	TRBD2	-	TGTGCCAGCAGCTTCCCTAGCGGGGGCGCGAACACCGGGGAGCTGTTTTTT	CASSFPSGGANTGELFF
TRBJ2-7	TRBV10-3	-	-	TGTGCCATTACCCAAGGAGGGACCTACGAGCAGTACTTC	CAITQGGTYEQYF
TRBJ1-4	TRBV5-1	TRBD1	-	TGCGCCAGCGCCTTAGGGGGACAGGACGAAAAACTGTTTTTT	CASALGGQDEKLFF
TRBJ2-7	TRBV2	-	-	TGTGCCAGCAACCAAGGGGGTCCCGACGAGCAGTACTTC	CASNQGGPDEQYF
TRBJ2-7	TRBV2	TRBD1	-	TGTGCCAGCAGTAAGACAGGGGATTCCGAGCAGTACTTC	CASSKTGDSEQYF
TRBJ1-2	TRBV7-9	-	-	TGTTCCAGCAGCCCCGGGGGGACCTATGGCTACACCTTC	CSSSPGGTYGYTF
TRBJ2-5	TRBV11-2	-	-	TGTGCCAGCAGCTCAAAAGAGACCCAGTACTTC	CASSSKETQYF
TRBJ1-2	TRBV27	-	-	TGTGCCAGCAGTTTTACAGGGCCTAACTATGGCTACACCTTC	CASSFTGPNYGYTF
TRBJ2-2	TRBV4-1	-	-	TGCGCCAGCAGCCTGGGGGCAGGTGGGAACGCCGGGGAGCTGTTTTTT	CASSLGAGGNAGELFF
TRBJ1-1	TRBV5-1	-	-	TGCGCCAGCAGAACGGTAGTGAGCACTGAAGCTTTCTTT	CASRTVVSTEAFF
TRBJ2-5	TRBV6-1	-	-	TGTGCCAGCAGTGAAGCTTTGGCGGGGAAAGAGACCCAGTACTTC	CASSEALAGKETQYF
TRBJ2-5	TRBV6-6	-	-	TGTGCCAGCAGTAGACGGGGAGAGACCCAGTACTTC	CASSRRGETQYF